The 28 T cell receptor beta chains listed next were all sequenced from one sample in a study of T cells in Graves' hyperthyroidism and ophthalmopathy. TCR beta CDR3 regions were amplified from RNA transcripts. In the first-round RT-PCR of the TCR CDR3, the HTBI primer set was used. TCRdb itself ran the multiplex PCR reads through MiXCR, one entry per CDR3 protein. The data contain roughly 520,000 distinct CDR3 sequences, roughly a quarter of them seen just once; the ten biggest clones take up approximately 10%. The sequencing input was blood. The receptors originated from a woman aged 30 to 39 with Graves' ophthalmopathy.

This sequence joins TRBV14 and TRBJ2-2, with no clear D. Germline assignment: CDR1 SGHDN and CDR2 FVKESK. CDR3 length: 14 residues. Trimming shortened V by 4 bases and J by 3 bases, and 9 bases separated the two germline ends. CDR3 DNA: TGTGCCAGCAGCCCCCTCCTGTACACCGGGGAGCTGTTTTTT. Its protein is CASSPLLYTGELFF.

This clonotype was observed at least ten times. The chain joins TRBV27 to TRBJ2-7; 7 nucleotides match TRBD1. Per the germline V gene, CDR1 is MNHEY and CDR2 is SMNVEV (reference sequence). The ends lost 5 bases at V and 3 bases at J; junction bases unmatched: 7. The CDR3 spans 14 residues. CDR3 nucleotides: TGTGCCAGCAGTGACCCCGACAGGGTCTACGAGCAGTACTTC. Protein sequence: CASSDPDRVYEQYF.

This clonotype was counted at least ten times. V usage is TRBV12-5 and J usage is TRBJ2-5; D gene ambiguous. The germline CDR1 and CDR2 sequences are LGHNT and FRNRAP. Trimming removed 1 base at V and 4 bases at J, with 1 base between. The length of the CDR3 is 11 residues. CDR3 protein: CASGLGETQYF. The CDR3 nucleotides are TGTGCTAGTGGTTTGGGAGAGACCCAGTACTTC.

This chain links TRBV12-3 or TRBV12-4 with TRBJ1-3; 7 nucleotides match TRBD1. V was pared by 6 bases and J by 8 bases, with 10 bases of the junction left unmatched. The CDR3 totals 14 residues. In nucleotides, the CDR3 is TGTGCCAGCAGCCAAGGGGGACAGCTGTACACCATATATTTT. It yields the protein CASSQGGQLYTIYF.

Remarks on this clonotype: It is likely a read error, because the conserved phenylalanine at the end of the CDR3 is missing. The chain is built from TRBV9 and TRBJ1-2; D may be TRBD1 (5 bases). Trimming took 4 bases from V and 4 from J, leaving 14 bases between them. The CDR3 totals 14 residues. In germline, CDR1 is SGDLS, CDR2 YYNGEE. The CDR3 DNA follows: TGTGCCAGCAGCCCCCAAGGGGTTGCCTATGGCTACACCGTC. Protein product: CASSPQGVAYGYTV.

The sample holds many counts of this clonotype. This may stem from a read error, because a much larger clone lies one nucleotide away. The chain joins TRBV12-3 or TRBV12-4 to TRBJ1-2; D is perhaps TRBD1 (6 bases). Trimming took 6 bases from V and 8 from J, leaving 13 bases between them. CDR3 length: 12 amino acids. The CDR3 DNA reads TGTGCCAGCAGAAACAACAGGGACGGCTACACCTTC. This gives the protein CASRNNRDGYTF.

The sample holds many counts of this clonotype. The chain combines TRBV7-8 with TRBJ1-1; D uncertain. Germline V lookup: CDR1 SGHVS, CDR2 FQNEAQ. This CDR3 spans 15 amino acids. Deletions cut 5 bases from V and 4 bases from J, with 17 bases between. CDR3 residues: CASSPLTLKGTEAFF. The CDR3 nucleotides are TGTGCCAGCAGCCCATTGACCCTGAAGGGCACTGAAGCTTTCTTT.

Many counts were recorded for this clonotype. The CDR3 nucleotides are TGTGCCAGCAGTTACTTAAGCTCTCGGATAGCTAACTATGGCTACACCTTC. Translation gives CASSYLSSRIANYGYTF. This rearrangement joins TRBV6-2 or TRBV6-3 to TRBJ1-2; D is unclear. V lost 1 base and J lost 0, with 15 bases in between. The V gene's germline CDR1 is MNHEY and CDR2 SVGEGT. The CDR3 has 17 residues.

This clonotype was detected only a few times. This chain links TRBV2 with TRBJ1-2; no firm D call. V was clipped by 8 bases and J by 2 bases, with 12 bases between them. There are 13 residues in the CDR3. Germline V lookup: CDR1 SNHLY, CDR2 FYNNEI. The CDR3 region is CASLSHRNYGYTF. DNA of the CDR3: TGTGCCAGCCTATCACACCGAAACTATGGCTACACCTTC.

In its sample, this clonotype was seen many times. The J gene is TRBJ1-1, the V gene TRBV30; perhaps TRBD1 as D (5 bases). CDR3 length: 14 residues. From germline, CDR1 is GTSNPN and CDR2 SVGIG (reference sequence). Trimming removed 0 bases at V and 5 bases at J, with 13 bases between. The CDR3 spells CAWSVQVSGTEAFF. In DNA, the CDR3 is TGTGCCTGGAGTGTACAGGTATCGGGGACTGAAGCTTTCTTT.

This clonotype was detected many times. The rearrangement uses TRBV5-1 and TRBJ1-1; D gene ambiguous. The germline CDR1 and CDR2 sequences are SGHRS and YFSETQ. The CDR3 contains 15 residues. V dropped 4 bases and J dropped 1 base, with 14 bases sitting between them. The CDR3 DNA reads as TGCGCCAGCAGCGAGGCAGCACTCTCGAACACTGAAGCTTTCTTT. This codes for CASSEAALSNTEAFF.

This clonotype was counted ten times or more. The chain joins TRBV7-2 to TRBJ1-6, with D possibly matching TRBD1 (6 bases). The CDR3 totals 15 residues. V lost 2 bases to trimming and J lost 5 bases, with 10 bases between them. Looked up from germline, CDR1 is SGHTA and CDR2 is FQGNSA. For the CDR3, the DNA is TGTGCCAGCAGCTTACTGGGGGCAAATAATTCACCCCTCCACTTT. Its protein is CASSLLGANNSPLHF.

This clonotype occurred many times. This chain joins TRBV19 and TRBJ1-5, with D unresolved. The CDR3 is 14 residues long. V shed 6 bases and J shed 7 bases, with 16 bases lying between them. CDR1 is LNHDA and CDR2 is SQIVND in the germline V gene (reference sequence). CDR3 loop: CASRVAQEWQPQHF. CDR3 nucleotide sequence: TGTGCCAGTAGGGTCGCCCAGGAGTGGCAGCCCCAGCATTTT. Looking up the rest from reference TRBV19 and TRBJ1-5 gives the full variable domain: DGGITQSPKYLFRKEGQNVTLSCEQNLNHDAMYWYRQDPGQGLRLIYYSQIVNDFQKGDIAEGYSVSREKKESFPLTVTSAQKNPTAFYLCASRVAQEWQPQHFGDGTRLSIL.

This clonotype was recorded at least ten times. The chain links TRBV12-3 or TRBV12-4 to TRBJ1-3; the D gene is possibly TRBD1 (6 bases). Trimming removed 6 bases at V and 5 bases at J, with 11 bases between. The CDR3 is made up of 13 amino acids. In DNA, the CDR3 is TGTGCCAGCAGCCGACAGGTCAGAAACACCATATATTTT. Translation gives CASSRQVRNTIYF.

There are many counts of this clonotype. The genes are TRBV5-1 and TRBJ2-7; D not resolved. Germline loops: CDR1 SGHRS, CDR2 YFSETQ. V lost 5 bases, J lost 2 bases, and 11 bases lay in between. The CDR3 spans 13 residues. The CDR3 nucleotides are TGCGCCAGCAGTTCACCCCCGGCCTACGAGCAGTACTTC. The encoded protein is CASSSPPAYEQYF.

The chain couples TRBV27 to TRBJ1-1; 8 bases agree with TRBD1. This CDR3 is 15 amino acids long. Germline V CDR1 and CDR2: MNHEY, SMNVEV (reference sequence). V shed 3 bases, J shed 4 bases, and the junction held 7 bases outside the gene matches. CDR3 nucleotides: TGTGCCAGCAGTTTCCTGGACAGGGTAAGCACTGAAGCTTTCTTT. This translates into CASSFLDRVSTEAFF.

This clonotype was recorded a few times. J is TRBJ2-2 and V is TRBV19, with 7 bases lining up with TRBD2. The CDR3 runs 15 residues. Trimming removed 3 bases from V and 2 bases from J; junction bases left unmatched: 3. Germline CDR1 LNHDA, CDR2 SQIVND (reference sequence). For the CDR3, the DNA is TGTGCCAGTAGTATGCGGGGGATAAACACCGGGGAGCTGTTTTTT. Protein product: CASSMRGINTGELFF.

V and J are TRBV28 and TRBJ2-5; 11 nucleotides align to TRBD2. Trimming cost V 6 bases and J 1 base; bases outside gene matches: 7. From germline, CDR1 is MDHEN and CDR2 SYDVKM. This CDR3 has 16 residues. CDR3 coding DNA: TGTGCCAGCAGCCAGACTAGCGGGGTATTCCAAGAGACCCAGTACTTC. Translation gives CASSQTSGVFQETQYF.

This clonotype was seen at least ten times. The J gene is TRBJ2-4, the V gene TRBV5-1; tentatively, D is TRBD2 (6 bases). The V gene lost 0 bases and the J gene lost 3 bases, with 13 bases spanning the gap. The CDR3 has 16 amino acids. In germline, CDR1 is SGHRS, CDR2 YFSETQ. CDR3 nucleotide sequence: TGCGCCAGCAGCTTGGCCCGGGGGTCTGGCAAAAACATTCAGTACTTC. This gives the protein CASSLARGSGKNIQYF.

The V and J genes are TRBV5-1 and TRBJ2-7; D tentatively reads TRBD1 or TRBD2 (6 bases each). V dropped 4 bases and J dropped 5 bases, with 10 bases sitting between them. Per the germline V gene, CDR1 is SGHRS and CDR2 is YFSETQ. The CDR3 covers 12 residues. The CDR3 is CASSPEGDEQYF. The CDR3 DNA follows: TGCGCCAGCAGCCCGGAGGGGGACGAGCAGTACTTC.

The sample holds many counts of this clonotype. The rearrangement joins TRBV28 to TRBJ2-7; D remains ambiguous. Trimming took 3 bases from V and 6 from J, leaving 12 bases between them. The germline V gene encodes CDR1 MDHEN and CDR2 SYDVKM. CDR3 length equals 13 residues. CDR3 nucleotides: TGTGCCAGCAGTTTTCCAGGCCGAGGCGAGCAGTACTTC. Protein: CASSFPGRGEQYF.

This clonotype was recorded a few times. The chain uses TRBV19 and TRBJ1-1, with 9 bases fitting TRBD1. The germline gives CDR1 LNHDA, CDR2 SQIVND (reference sequence). The CDR3 extends over 15 amino acids. The ends lost 5 bases at V and 4 bases at J; junction bases unmatched: 8. CDR3 loop: CASSPGQGYTTEAFF. Here the CDR3 DNA reads TGTGCCAGTAGTCCGGGACAGGGTTATACCACTGAAGCTTTCTTT.

This clonotype was recorded at least ten times. The chain has TRBV27 and TRBJ1-2; D is unclear. V lost 3 bases to trimming and J lost 6 bases, with 11 bases between them. Germline V gives CDR1 MNHEY, CDR2 SMNVEV (reference sequence). The CDR3 extends over 13 amino acids. The CDR3, as DNA: TGTGCCAGCAGTTTCCTCAATAGCCATGGCTACACCTTC. The encoded protein is CASSFLNSHGYTF.

This clonotype was detected many times. V is TRBV5-1 and J is TRBJ2-2; D is unclear. The CDR3 extends over 13 amino acids. Germline V gene sequence: CDR1 SGHRS, CDR2 YFSETQ. V lost 4 bases and J lost 6, with 10 bases in between. CDR3: CASSPLAAGELFF. Written as DNA, the CDR3 is TGCGCCAGCAGCCCCCTTGCGGCCGGGGAGCTGTTTTTT.

This clonotype has only a few counts. The V and J genes are TRBV5-1 and TRBJ1-2; 8 nucleotides line up with TRBD1. V dropped 4 bases and J dropped 8; count of bases not matched to a gene: 4. The CDR3 has 12 residues. Germline values: CDR1 SGHRS, CDR2 YFSETQ. The CDR3 DNA reads TGCGCCAGCAGCCAGGACAGGGTCGGCTACACCTTC. Translated, it gives CASSQDRVGYTF.

Many counts were recorded for this clonotype. The chain links TRBV3-1 to TRBJ2-5, with TRBD2 identical over 9 bases. The CDR3 is made up of 17 amino acids. V was clipped by 0 bases and J by 6 bases; unmatched bases: 11. In germline, CDR1 is LGHDT, CDR2 YNNKEL (reference sequence). As DNA, the CDR3 is TGTGCCAGCAGCCAAGACAAAGGAGGGCTAGCGGGACAGACCCAGTACTTC. Protein sequence: CASSQDKGGLAGQTQYF.

This clonotype was detected a few times. The chain is built from TRBV2 and TRBJ1-3, with unresolved D. CDR3 length equals 13 residues. V was shortened by 7 bases and J by 0 bases, with 7 bases between the two germline ends. Germline V gene sequence: CDR1 SNHLY, CDR2 FYNNEI. The CDR3 region is CASKRDSGNTIYF. CDR3 nucleotide sequence: TGTGCCAGCAAAAGGGACTCTGGAAACACCATATATTTT.

This clonotype turned up a few times. The rearrangement joins TRBV14 to TRBJ1-1; tentatively, D is TRBD1 (5 bases). The V end lost 4 bases, the J end lost 7 bases, and 10 bases lay between the germline ends. The CDR3 is 12 amino acids. The germline gives CDR1 SGHDN, CDR2 FVKESK. CDR3 in amino acids: CASSRPGREAFF. The CDR3 DNA reads TGTGCCAGCAGCCGTCCAGGGCGTGAAGCTTTCTTT.